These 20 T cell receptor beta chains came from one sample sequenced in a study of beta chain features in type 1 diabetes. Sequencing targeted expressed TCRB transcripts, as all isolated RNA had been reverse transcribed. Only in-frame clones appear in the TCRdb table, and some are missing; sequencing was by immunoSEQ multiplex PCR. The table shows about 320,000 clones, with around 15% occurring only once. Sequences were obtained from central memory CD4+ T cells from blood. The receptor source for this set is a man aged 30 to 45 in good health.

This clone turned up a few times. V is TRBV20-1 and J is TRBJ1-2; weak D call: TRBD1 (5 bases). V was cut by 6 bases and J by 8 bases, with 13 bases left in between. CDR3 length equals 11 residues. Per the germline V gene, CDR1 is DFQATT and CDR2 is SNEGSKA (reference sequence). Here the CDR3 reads CSATDTRGYTF. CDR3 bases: TGCAGTGCCACGGACACCCGAGGCTACACCTTC.

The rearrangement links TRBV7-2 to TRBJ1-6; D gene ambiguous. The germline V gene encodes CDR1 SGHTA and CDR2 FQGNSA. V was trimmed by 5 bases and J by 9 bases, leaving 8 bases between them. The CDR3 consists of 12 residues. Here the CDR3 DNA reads TGTGCCAGCAGCCCTCCTCTTTCACCCCTCCACTTT. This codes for CASSPPLSPLHF. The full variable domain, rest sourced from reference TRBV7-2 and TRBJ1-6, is GAGVSQSPSNKVTEKGKDVELRCDPISGHTALYWYRQSLGQGLEFLIYFQGNSAPDKSGLPSDRFSAERTGGSVSTLTIQRTQQEDSAVYLCASSPPLSPLHFGNGTRLTVT.

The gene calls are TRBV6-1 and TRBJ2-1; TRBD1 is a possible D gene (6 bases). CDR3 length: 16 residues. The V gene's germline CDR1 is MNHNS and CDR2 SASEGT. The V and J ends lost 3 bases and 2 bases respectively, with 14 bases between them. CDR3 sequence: CASSDPRGTTYNEQFF. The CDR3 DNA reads TGTGCCAGCAGTGACCCAAGGGGGACCACCTACAATGAGCAGTTCTTC.

CDR3 in amino acids: CASSVYENSPLHF. DNA of the CDR3: TGTGCCAGCAGTGTTTATGAGAATTCACCCCTCCACTTT. This chain links TRBV6-5 with TRBJ1-6; no clear D gene. V was cut by 5 bases and J by 7 bases, with 9 bases left in between. Germline V gene sequence: CDR1 MNHEY, CDR2 SVGAGI. The CDR3 is 13 residues long.

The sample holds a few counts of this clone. The CDR3 DNA is TGTGCCAGCAGCTACCCCGGGCTCACAGATACGCAGTATTTT. It yields the protein CASSYPGLTDTQYF. J is TRBJ2-3 and V is TRBV11-3; the D is unclear. The CDR3 consists of 14 residues. Germline loops: CDR1 SGHNT, CDR2 YENEEA. The V end was cut by 4 bases, the J end by 2 bases, with 10 bases between.

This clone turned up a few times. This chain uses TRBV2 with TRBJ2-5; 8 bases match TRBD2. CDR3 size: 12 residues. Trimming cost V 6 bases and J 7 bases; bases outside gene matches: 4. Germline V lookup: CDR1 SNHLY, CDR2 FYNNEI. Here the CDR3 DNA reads TGTGCCAGCAGAGCCCTAGCGGGGACCCAGTACTTC. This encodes CASRALAGTQYF.

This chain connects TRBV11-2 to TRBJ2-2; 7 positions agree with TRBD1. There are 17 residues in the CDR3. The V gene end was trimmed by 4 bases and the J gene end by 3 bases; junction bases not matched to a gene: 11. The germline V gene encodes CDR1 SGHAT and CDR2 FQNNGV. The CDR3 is CASSSDRLKRDTGELFF. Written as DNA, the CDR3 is TGTGCCAGCAGCTCGGACAGGCTTAAAAGGGACACCGGGGAGCTGTTTTTT.

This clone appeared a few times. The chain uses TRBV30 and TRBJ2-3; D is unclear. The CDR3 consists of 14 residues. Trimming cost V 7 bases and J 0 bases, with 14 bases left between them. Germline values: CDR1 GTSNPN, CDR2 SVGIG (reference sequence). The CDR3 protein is CAFLTAASTDTQYF. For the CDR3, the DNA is TGTGCCTTCCTGACGGCCGCTAGCACAGATACGCAGTATTTT.

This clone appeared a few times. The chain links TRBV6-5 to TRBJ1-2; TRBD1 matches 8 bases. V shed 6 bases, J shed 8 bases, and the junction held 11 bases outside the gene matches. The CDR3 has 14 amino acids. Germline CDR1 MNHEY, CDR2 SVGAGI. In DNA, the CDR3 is TGTGCCAGCAGGTCAACAGGGGGGATGGGCGGCTACACCTTC. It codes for CASRSTGGMGGYTF.

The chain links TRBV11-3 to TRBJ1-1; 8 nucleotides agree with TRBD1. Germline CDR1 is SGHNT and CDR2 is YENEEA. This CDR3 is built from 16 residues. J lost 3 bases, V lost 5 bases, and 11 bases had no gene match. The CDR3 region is CASSPRQGRRDTEAFF. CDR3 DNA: TGTGCCAGCAGCCCTAGACAGGGGCGGAGGGACACTGAAGCTTTCTTT.

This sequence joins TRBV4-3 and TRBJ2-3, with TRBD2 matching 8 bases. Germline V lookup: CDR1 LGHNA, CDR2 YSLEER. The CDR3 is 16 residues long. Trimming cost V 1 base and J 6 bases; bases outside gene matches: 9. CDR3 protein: CASSQAIRGGQDTQYF. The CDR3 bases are TGCGCCAGCAGCCAAGCTATTCGGGGGGGCCAGGATACGCAGTATTTT.

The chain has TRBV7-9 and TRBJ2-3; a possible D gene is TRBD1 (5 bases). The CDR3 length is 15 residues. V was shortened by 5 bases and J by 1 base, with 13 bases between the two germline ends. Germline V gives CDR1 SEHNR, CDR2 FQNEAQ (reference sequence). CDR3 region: CASSLQGRGTDTQYF. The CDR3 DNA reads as TGTGCCAGCAGCCTTCAGGGTAGGGGCACAGATACGCAGTATTTT.

The DNA of the CDR3 is TGTGCCAGCAGTCGAGCGGACAGGGAAAATGTGGGGAACACCGGGGAGCTGTTTTTT. It codes for CASSRADRENVGNTGELFF. The V and J genes are TRBV27 and TRBJ2-2, with 8 bases identical to TRBD1. Germline CDR1 is MNHEY and CDR2 is SMNVEV (reference sequence). J gave up 1 base and V 5 bases, and 15 bases lay outside the gene matches. The CDR3 is made up of 19 amino acids.

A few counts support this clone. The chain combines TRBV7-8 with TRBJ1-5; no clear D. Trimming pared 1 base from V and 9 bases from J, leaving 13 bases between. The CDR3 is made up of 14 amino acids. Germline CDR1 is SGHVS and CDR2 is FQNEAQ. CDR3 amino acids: CASSLGSPPLPQHF. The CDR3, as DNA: TGTGCCAGCAGCTTAGGGAGTCCCCCCTTGCCCCAGCATTTT.

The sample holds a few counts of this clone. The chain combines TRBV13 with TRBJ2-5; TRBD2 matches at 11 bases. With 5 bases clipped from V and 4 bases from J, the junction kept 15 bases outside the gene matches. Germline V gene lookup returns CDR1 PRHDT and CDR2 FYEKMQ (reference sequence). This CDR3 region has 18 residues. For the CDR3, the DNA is TGTGCCAGCAGCCCGACCCGGCTTTCTAGCGGGGGGCTAGAGACCCAGTACTTC. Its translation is CASSPTRLSSGGLETQYF.

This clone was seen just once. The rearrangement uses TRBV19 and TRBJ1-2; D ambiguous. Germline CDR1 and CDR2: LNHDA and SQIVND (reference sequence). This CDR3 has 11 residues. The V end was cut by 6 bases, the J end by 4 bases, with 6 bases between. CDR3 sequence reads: CASRDGYGYTF. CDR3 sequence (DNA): TGTGCCAGTAGGGACGGCTATGGCTACACCTTC.

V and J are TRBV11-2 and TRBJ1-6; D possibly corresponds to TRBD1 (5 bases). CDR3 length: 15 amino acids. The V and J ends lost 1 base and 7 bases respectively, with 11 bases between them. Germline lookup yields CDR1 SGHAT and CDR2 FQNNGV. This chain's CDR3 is CASSLAPRDNSPLHF. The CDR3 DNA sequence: TGTGCCAGCAGCTTAGCCCCCAGGGACAATTCACCCCTCCACTTT.

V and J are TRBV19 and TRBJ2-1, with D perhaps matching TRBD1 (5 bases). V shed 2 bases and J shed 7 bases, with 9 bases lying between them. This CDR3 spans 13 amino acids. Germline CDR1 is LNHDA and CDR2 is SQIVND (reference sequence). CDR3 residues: CASSINRQNEQFF. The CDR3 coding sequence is TGTGCCAGTAGTATAAACAGGCAGAATGAGCAGTTCTTC.

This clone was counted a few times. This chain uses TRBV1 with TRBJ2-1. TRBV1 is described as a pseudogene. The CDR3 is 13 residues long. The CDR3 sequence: CTSSRGPENEQFF. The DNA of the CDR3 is TGCACCAGCAGTCGTGGACCGGAGAATGAGCAGTTCTTC.

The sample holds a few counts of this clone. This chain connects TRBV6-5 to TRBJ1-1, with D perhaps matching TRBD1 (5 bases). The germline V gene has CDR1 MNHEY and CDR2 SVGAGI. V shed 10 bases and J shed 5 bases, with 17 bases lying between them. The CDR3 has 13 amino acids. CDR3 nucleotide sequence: TGTGCCACTCAACGTGGAGGGGAAACTGAAGCTTTCTTT. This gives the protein CATQRGGETEAFF.